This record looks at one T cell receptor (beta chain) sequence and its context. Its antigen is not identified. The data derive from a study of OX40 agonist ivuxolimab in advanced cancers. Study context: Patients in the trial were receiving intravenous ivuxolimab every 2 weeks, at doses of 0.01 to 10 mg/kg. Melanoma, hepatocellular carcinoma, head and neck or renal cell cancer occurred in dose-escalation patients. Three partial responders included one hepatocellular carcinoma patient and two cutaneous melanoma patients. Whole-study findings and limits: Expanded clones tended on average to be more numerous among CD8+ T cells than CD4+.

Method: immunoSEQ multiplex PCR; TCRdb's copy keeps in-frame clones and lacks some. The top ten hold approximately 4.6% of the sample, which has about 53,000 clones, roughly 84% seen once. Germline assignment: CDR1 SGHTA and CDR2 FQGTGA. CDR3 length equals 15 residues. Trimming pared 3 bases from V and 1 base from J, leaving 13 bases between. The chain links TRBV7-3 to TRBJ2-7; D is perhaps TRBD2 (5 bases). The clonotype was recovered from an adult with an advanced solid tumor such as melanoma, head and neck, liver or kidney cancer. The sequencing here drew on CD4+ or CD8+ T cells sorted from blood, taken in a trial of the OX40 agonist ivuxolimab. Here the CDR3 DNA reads TGTGCCAGCAGCTTCCGGCGGGTTAGTTCCTACGAGCAGTACTTC. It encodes CASSFRRVSSYEQYF.